This T cell receptor beta chain was recovered during a study of OX40 agonist ivuxolimab in advanced cancers. Looking at the study overall: Dosing consisted of intravenous ivuxolimab at 0.01 to 10 mg/kg every 2 weeks. General study points: People who partly responded at 0.1-3.0 mg/kg had some of the least clonal expansion seen. What antigens the expanded peripheral T cells recognized was never established.

This clone was counted once. Its antigen is unidentified. V lost 1 base and J lost 3; bases outside the gene matches: 7. Germline V gives CDR1 SGHTA, CDR2 FQGNSA. The CDR3 totals 17 residues. Method: immunoSEQ multiplex PCR; TCRdb's copy keeps in-frame clones and lacks some. This sample has about 42,000 clones, with around 84% found just once. The clonotype comes from an adult with an advanced solid tumor such as melanoma, head and neck, liver or kidney cancer. This chain uses TRBV7-2 with TRBJ2-3; 10 bases align to TRBD1. This specimen was CD4+ or CD8+ T cells sorted from blood, taken in a trial of the OX40 agonist ivuxolimab. CDR3 DNA: TGTGCCAGCAGCTTAGTAGGGGGACAGGGGCGTACAGATACGCAGTATTTT. The encoded protein is CASSLVGGQGRTDTQYF.